These 24 T cell receptor beta chains were sequenced from one sample in a study of neurological immune-mediated disorders (dated 2019 in TCRdb). Receptor libraries were prepared by 5' RACE. Sequencing relied on an Illumina HiSeq 2500. The public reads were run again by TCRdb, first through fastp at Q25 and then through MiXCR, and only productive beta chains were kept. Rows are combined by CDR3 protein, so each entry shows the most common genes and DNA. This sample gives some 57,000 distinct CDR3 sequences in total; around 4.8% of them show up just once. The ten most abundant clones make up less than 3.5% of the sample. The specimen sequenced was PBMCs. Receptors originate from a woman aged 45-60 years with multiple sclerosis.

This clonotype occurred many times. The chain is built from TRBV12-3 or TRBV12-4 and TRBJ2-1; D possibly matches TRBD1 or TRBD2 (6 bases each). V gave up 1 base and J gave up 9 bases, with 13 bases separating them. The CDR3 covers 14 residues. CDR3 sequence (DNA): TGTGCCAGCAGTTTAGGAGGGGGGAATGGTGAGCAGTTCTTC. Translated, it gives CASSLGGGNGEQFF.

In its sample, this clonotype was seen many times. This chain joins TRBV5-1 and TRBJ1-2; D is unclear. CDR3 length: 14 residues. The germline V and J ends were trimmed by 7 bases and 2 bases, with 15 bases remaining between them. CDR1 and CDR2 from the germline V gene are SGHRS and YFSETQ. The CDR3, as DNA: TGCGCCAGCGCGGTAGGTGGCGGCAACTATGGCTACACCTTC. Its translation: CASAVGGGNYGYTF.

Many counts were recorded for this clonotype. The rearrangement joins TRBV7-9 to TRBJ2-2, with D perhaps matching TRBD1 (6 bases). The CDR3 runs to 14 residues. The germline V gene has CDR1 SEHNR and CDR2 FQNEAQ (reference sequence). With 2 bases removed from V and 6 bases from J, the gap between germline ends came to 10 bases. CDR3 DNA sequence: TGTGCCAGCAGCTTAAGGGACACCGCCGGGGAGCTGTTTTTT. This codes for CASSLRDTAGELFF. The whole variable domain, filled in from reference TRBV7-9 and TRBJ2-2, reads DTGVSQNPRHKITKRGQNVTFRCDPISEHNRLYWYRQTLGQGPEFLTYFQNEAQLEKSRLLSDRFSAERPKGSFSTLEIQRTEQGDSAMYLCASSLRDTAGELFFGEGSRLTVL.

This clonotype was counted many times. The rearrangement uses TRBV20-1 and TRBJ2-1; no reliable D call. The CDR3 covers 14 residues. V lost 5 bases, J lost 0 bases, and 11 bases lay in between. The germline V gene has CDR1 DFQATT and CDR2 SNEGSKA (reference sequence). The CDR3: CSALWRSSYNEQFF. CDR3 DNA sequence: TGCAGTGCTTTATGGCGGAGCTCCTACAATGAGCAGTTCTTC.

This clonotype occurred many times. The rearrangement links TRBV10-3 to TRBJ1-5, with TRBD1 matching 7 bases. The CDR3 is made up of 14 amino acids. Trimming at V came to 3 bases and at J to 4 bases, leaving 3 bases not matched to a gene. Germline V lookup: CDR1 ENHRY, CDR2 SYGVKD. The CDR3 protein is CAISDLQGNQPQHF. The CDR3 coding sequence is TGTGCCATCAGTGATTTACAGGGGAATCAGCCCCAGCATTTT.

This clonotype was observed a few times. This may be a read error, as it is one base from a much larger clone. J is TRBJ2-6 and V is TRBV5-6; weak D call: TRBD1 (5 bases). The CDR3 extends over 18 amino acids. Looked up from germline, CDR1 is SGHDT and CDR2 is YYEEEE. CDR3 bases: TGTGCCAGCAGCTTGGGGGCAGGGCGCGTCTCTGGGGCCAAAGTCCTGACTTTC. Translation gives CASSLGAGRVSGAKVLTF. Full variable domain (missing parts from reference TRBV5-6 and TRBJ2-6): DAGVTQSPTHLIKTRGQQVTLRCSPKSGHDTVSWYQQALGQGPQFIFQYYEEEERQRGNFPDRFSGHQFPNYSSELNVNALLLGDSALYLCASSLGAGRVSGAKVLTFGAGSRLTVL.

This clonotype was seen ten or more times. The chain couples TRBV20-1 to TRBJ2-5, with 10 bases aligning to TRBD1. Germline V gives CDR1 DFQATT, CDR2 SNEGSKA (reference sequence). V shed 4 bases, J shed 1 base, and the junction held 6 bases outside the gene matches. This CDR3 comprises 15 residues. The CDR3 loop is CSATRTGGFQETQYF. The CDR3, as DNA: TGCAGTGCTACCCGGACAGGGGGGTTCCAAGAGACCCAGTACTTC.

Many counts were recorded for this clonotype. The gene calls are TRBV6-2 or TRBV6-3 and TRBJ1-6; 7 bases line up with TRBD1. The CDR3 runs to 16 residues. The ends lost 2 bases at V and 7 bases at J; junction bases unmatched: 8. Germline-derived CDR1 and CDR2 are MNHEY and SVGEGT. The CDR3 loop reads CASSYGLGGANSPLHF. In DNA form, the CDR3 reads TGTGCCAGCAGTTACGGGCTAGGGGGCGCGAATTCACCCCTCCACTTT.

This clonotype was detected ten times or more. The chain combines TRBV10-3 with TRBJ2-7; D uncertain. Trimming took 9 bases from V and 3 from J, leaving 15 bases between them. Germline V lookup: CDR1 ENHRY, CDR2 SYGVKD. This CDR3 has 13 residues. CDR3 sequence reads: CAMKYRNNYEQYV. DNA for the CDR3: TGTGCCATGAAGTACCGGAATAACTACGAGCAGTACGTC.

This clonotype has a count of ten or more. The V and J genes are TRBV7-9 and TRBJ2-3, with D unresolved. Trimming stripped 1 base from V and 3 bases from J, with 11 bases between. Germline V gives CDR1 SEHNR, CDR2 FQNEAQ (reference sequence). The CDR3 is made up of 15 amino acids. This CDR3 is CASSLGLGGTDTQYF. DNA of the CDR3: TGTGCCAGCAGCTTAGGCCTAGGTGGGACAGATACGCAGTATTTT.

This clonotype occurred a few times. A read error may account for a junction end that differs from germline. This rearrangement joins TRBV9 to TRBJ1-6; weak D call: TRBD1 (5 bases). CDR1 SGDLS and CDR2 YYNGEE come from the germline V gene. The CDR3 covers 14 residues. The CDR3 nucleotides read TGTGCCAGCAGCACCAGCCCGGGGGGGTCACCCCTCAACTTT. Its protein is CASSTSPGGSPLNF.

This clonotype has at least ten counts. V usage is TRBV7-2 and J usage is TRBJ2-3; D is ambiguous. This CDR3 has 14 residues. The germline gives CDR1 SGHTA, CDR2 FQGNSA. V was shortened by 5 bases and J by 0 bases, with 9 bases between the two germline ends. CDR3 nucleotides: TGTGCCAGCAGCCCCCTCTTTAGCACAGATACGCAGTATTTT. Translating gives CASSPLFSTDTQYF.

This clonotype was recorded at least ten times. The V gene is TRBV6-5, the J gene TRBJ2-7, with D unclear. The CDR3 runs to 13 residues. Germline V gives CDR1 MNHEY, CDR2 SVGAGI. V shed 1 base and J shed 4 bases, with 8 bases lying between them. The CDR3 DNA reads as TGTGCCAGCAGTTACTGGGGTGGGTACGAGCAGTACTTC. This codes for CASSYWGGYEQYF.

There are many counts of this clonotype. The J gene is TRBJ1-1, the V gene TRBV7-9, with D perhaps matching TRBD1 (6 bases). CDR3 size: 18 residues. Germline V CDR1 and CDR2: SEHNR, FQNEAQ (reference sequence). The V end was cut by 5 bases, the J end by 2 bases, with 24 bases between. CDR3 DNA: TGTGCCAGCAGCCCGAGAAACCGACCGGGACAAGAAAACACTGAAGCTTTCTTT. This encodes CASSPRNRPGQENTEAFF.

This clonotype was seen only a few times. The V gene is TRBV5-5, the J gene TRBJ2-4; D uncertain. Trimming removed 2 bases at V and 10 bases at J, with 13 bases between. Germline CDR1 reads SGHKS; CDR2 reads YYEKEE (reference sequence). This CDR3 comprises 13 residues. CDR3 in amino acids: CASSLDLLEIQYF. The CDR3 nucleotides are TGTGCCAGCAGCTTAGATTTGTTGGAAATTCAGTACTTC.

This clonotype was detected ten times or more. The chain employs TRBV14 and TRBJ2-1; maybe TRBD2 (6 bases). V lost 6 bases, J lost 6 bases, and 9 bases lay in between. Germline CDR1 reads SGHDN; CDR2 reads FVKESK. The CDR3 loop spans 12 amino acids. The CDR3 sequence is CASSYGGNEQFF. The CDR3 nucleotides read TGTGCCAGCAGTTACGGGGGCAATGAGCAGTTCTTC.

This clonotype was found many times. The chain couples TRBV6-6 to TRBJ1-2, with D possibly matching TRBD1 (6 bases). V lost 0 bases to trimming and J lost 8 bases, with 13 bases between them. Germline assignment: CDR1 MNHNY and CDR2 SVGAGI (reference sequence). The CDR3 is 14 residues long. CDR3 sequence reads: CASSYSDRSGGYTF. CDR3 bases: TGTGCCAGCAGTTACTCTGACAGGTCTGGGGGCTACACCTTC.

This clonotype was counted ten times or more. This chain connects TRBV20-1 to TRBJ2-3; 9 bases are a match to TRBD1. Germline V lookup: CDR1 DFQATT, CDR2 SNEGSKA (reference sequence). There are 16 residues in the CDR3. With V trimmed by 4 bases and J by 2 bases, 10 bases remained unmatched. Here the CDR3 reads CSATEIDRGYTDTQYF. CDR3 bases: TGCAGTGCTACCGAGATCGACAGGGGGTACACAGATACGCAGTATTTT.

This clonotype appeared many times. The chain recombines TRBV4-3 with TRBJ2-5, with 7 bases fitting TRBD1. Germline V lookup: CDR1 LGHNA, CDR2 YSLEER. The CDR3 covers 14 residues. V lost 0 bases and J lost 3; bases outside the gene matches: 1. The CDR3: CASSQEQGKETQYF. The CDR3 DNA reads as TGCGCCAGCAGCCAAGAACAGGGGAAAGAGACCCAGTACTTC.

This clonotype appeared a few times. This chain links TRBV20-1 with TRBJ2-3, with unresolved D. The V gene's germline CDR1 is DFQATT and CDR2 SNEGSKA (reference sequence). This CDR3 is 14 amino acids long. Trimming shortened V by 3 bases and J by 2 bases, and 12 bases separated the two germline ends. The CDR3 reads CSASSQDYTDTQYF. For the CDR3, the DNA is TGCAGTGCTAGTTCTCAGGATTACACAGATACGCAGTATTTT.

This clonotype came up many times. The chain has TRBV5-5 and TRBJ1-2, with no clear D. Germline V gene sequence: CDR1 SGHKS, CDR2 YYEKEE (reference sequence). The CDR3 loop spans 15 amino acids. Trimming pared 0 bases from V and 5 bases from J, leaving 14 bases between. Written as DNA, the CDR3 is TGTGCCAGCAGCTTGGGGCCATCGCCCGAATATGGCTACACCTTC. It yields the protein CASSLGPSPEYGYTF.

A remark on this clonotype: A clone one base away is much larger, so this may be a read error. The rearrangement joins TRBV19 to TRBJ1-3, with a weak D call TRBD1 (5 bases). There are 14 residues in the CDR3. CDR1 and CDR2 from the germline V gene are LNHDA and SQIVND (reference sequence). CDR3 amino acids: CARNFTGSGKTIYF. The CDR3 DNA is TGTGCCAGGAATTTTACAGGCTCTGGAAAAACCATATATTTT.

This clonotype has ten or more counts. CDR3 DNA: TGCAGCGTTGACTCGGGGTTTGGCTACACCTTC. Its translation is CSVDSGFGYTF. V is TRBV29-1 and J is TRBJ1-2; unclear D gene. Germline assignment: CDR1 SQVTM and CDR2 ANQGSEA. This CDR3 region has 11 residues. V shed 3 bases and J shed 7 bases, with 9 bases lying between them.

This clonotype has at least ten counts. The rearrangement uses TRBV2 and TRBJ2-1; no definite D call. The germline gives CDR1 SNHLY, CDR2 FYNNEI. The CDR3 extends over 13 amino acids. V lost 4 bases and J 6 bases, leaving 10 bases between the germline ends. The CDR3 sequence is CASSAYALNEQFF. The CDR3 coding sequence is TGTGCCAGCAGTGCATACGCGCTCAATGAGCAGTTCTTC.